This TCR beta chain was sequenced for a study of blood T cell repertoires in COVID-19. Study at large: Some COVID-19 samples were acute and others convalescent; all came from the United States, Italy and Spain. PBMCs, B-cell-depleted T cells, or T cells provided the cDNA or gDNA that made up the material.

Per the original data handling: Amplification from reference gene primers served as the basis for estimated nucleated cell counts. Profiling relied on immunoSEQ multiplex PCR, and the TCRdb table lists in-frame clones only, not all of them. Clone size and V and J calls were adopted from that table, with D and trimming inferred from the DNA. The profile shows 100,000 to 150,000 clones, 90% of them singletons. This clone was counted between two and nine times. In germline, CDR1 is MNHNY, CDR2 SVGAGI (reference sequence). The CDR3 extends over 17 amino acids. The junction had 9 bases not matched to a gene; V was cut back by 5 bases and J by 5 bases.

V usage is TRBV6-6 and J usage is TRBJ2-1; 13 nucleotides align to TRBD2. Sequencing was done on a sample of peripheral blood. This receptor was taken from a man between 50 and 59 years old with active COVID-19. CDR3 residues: CASSPPKGLAGNNEQFF. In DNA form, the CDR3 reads TGTGCCAGCAGTCCCCCAAAGGGACTAGCGGGAAACAATGAGCAGTTCTTC.